These 10 T cell receptor beta chains came from one sample sequenced in a study of blood T cells in healthy people across ages. Using a J-beta primer mix together with a sample-barcoded 5' primer, a second PCR was run for roughly 7 to 12 cycles. Via MiXCR, TCRdb re-called the 5' RACE reads, giving one row per CDR3 protein. Found here are around 580,000 distinct CDR3 sequences, around 48% of them singletons; the top ten hold approximately 25%. The sequencing sample was made of blood. These receptors originate from a man older than 75 in good health.

This clonotype showed up just once. V is TRBV20-1 and J is TRBJ1-4, with TRBD1 identical over 9 bases. V lost 6 bases to trimming and J lost 4 bases; unmatched junction nucleotides: 3. Looked up from germline, CDR1 is DFQATT and CDR2 is SNEGSKA (reference sequence). The CDR3 has 13 amino acids. The CDR3 coding sequence is TGCAGTGCCCCGGACAGGGGTAATGAAAAACTGTTTTTT. The encoded protein is CSAPDRGNEKLFF.

The CDR3 region has the DNA TGTGCCAGCAGCTTAAGTGGAAGTGGACCCTACGAGCAGTACTTC. The encoded protein is CASSLSGSGPYEQYF. The genes are TRBV11-3 and TRBJ2-7; no clear D. In germline, CDR1 is SGHNT, CDR2 YENEEA. The ends were cut back, 2 bases at V and 2 bases at J, with 13 bases in the middle. The CDR3 is 15 amino acids.

This clonotype came up a few times. The chain employs TRBV7-9 and TRBJ2-3; D is ambiguous. Trimming cost V 4 bases and J 1 base, with 15 bases left between them. The length of the CDR3 is 16 residues. The germline V gene encodes CDR1 SEHNR and CDR2 FQNEAQ (reference sequence). Written as DNA, the CDR3 is TGTGCCAGCAGCTCCGGATCAGTGCCTGGCACAGATACGCAGTATTTT. Translating it yields CASSSGSVPGTDTQYF.

This chain joins TRBV18 and TRBJ2-2, with 7 bases fitting TRBD2. Unmatched junction bases numbered 7, after V lost 0 bases and J lost 0 bases. The length of the CDR3 is 18 residues. In germline, CDR1 is KGHSH, CDR2 LQKENI. The CDR3 loop is CASSPPLATTSNTGELFF. In DNA form, the CDR3 reads TGTGCCAGCTCACCACCACTAGCGACGACTTCGAACACCGGGGAGCTGTTTTTT.

This rearrangement joins TRBV7-2 to TRBJ2-7, with 8 bases that match TRBD2. J gave up 0 bases and V 4 bases, and 5 bases lay outside the gene matches. CDR1 and CDR2 (germline): SGHTA, FQGNSA. The CDR3 extends over 15 amino acids. CDR3 sequence reads: CASSSGGGSSYEQYF. DNA for the CDR3: TGTGCCAGCAGCTCCGGGGGGGGAAGCTCCTACGAGCAGTACTTC.

A few counts support this clonotype. The chain recombines TRBV27 with TRBJ2-5; perhaps TRBD1 as D (5 bases). V was clipped by 3 bases and J by 4 bases, with 18 bases between them. CDR3 length: 16 residues. CDR1 MNHEY and CDR2 SMNVEV come from the germline V gene (reference sequence). The CDR3 protein is CASSLAATVVRETQYF. The CDR3 DNA sequence: TGTGCCAGCAGTTTGGCCGCGACAGTGGTCAGAGAGACCCAGTACTTC.

This clonotype was counted a few times. The chain links TRBV7-2 to TRBJ2-3, with D unresolved. Trimming pared 5 bases from V and 5 bases from J, leaving 14 bases between. The CDR3 extends over 14 amino acids. The V gene's germline CDR1 is SGHTA and CDR2 FQGNSA. The CDR3 coding sequence is TGTGCCAGCAGCCAGGCGATTACTGGAGATACGCAGTATTTT. Translated: CASSQAITGDTQYF. Full variable domain (remainder filled in from reference TRBV7-2 and TRBJ2-3): GAGVSQSPSNKVTEKGKDVELRCDPISGHTALYWYRQSLGQGLEFLIYFQGNSAPDKSGLPSDRFSAERTGGSVSTLTIQRTQQEDSAVYLCASSQAITGDTQYFGPGTRLTVL.

This clonotype was detected a few times. In nucleotides, the CDR3 is TGTGCCAGCAGTCCGACTGGACTAGCGGGAGCAGATACGCAGTATTTT. It codes for CASSPTGLAGADTQYF. The V gene is TRBV6-4, the J gene TRBJ2-3, with TRBD2 matching over 13 bases. V was clipped by 5 bases and J by 4 bases; unmatched bases: 6. CDR1 and CDR2 from the germline V gene are MRHNA and SNTAGT. This CDR3 is 16 amino acids long.

This clonotype occurred a few times. The chain couples TRBV6-6 to TRBJ2-1; the match to TRBD1 covers 8 bases. The end of the DNA aligns better with TRBJ2-7, so the J call may be wrong. The germline gives CDR1 MNHNY, CDR2 SVGAGI (reference sequence). The CDR3 extends over 13 amino acids. The CDR3 nucleotides read TGTGCCAGCAGTCGCGACAGGGGCAATGAGCAGTACTTC. Translated, it gives CASSRDRGNEQYF.

This rearrangement joins TRBV2 to TRBJ1-5; no definite D call. This CDR3 has 15 residues. Germline V gene sequence: CDR1 SNHLY, CDR2 FYNNEI. V dropped 6 bases and J dropped 0 bases, with 12 bases sitting between them. The DNA for the CDR3 is TGTGCCAGCAGATGGACGGATGTTAGCAATCAGCCCCAGCATTTT. Amino acids: CASRWTDVSNQPQHF.